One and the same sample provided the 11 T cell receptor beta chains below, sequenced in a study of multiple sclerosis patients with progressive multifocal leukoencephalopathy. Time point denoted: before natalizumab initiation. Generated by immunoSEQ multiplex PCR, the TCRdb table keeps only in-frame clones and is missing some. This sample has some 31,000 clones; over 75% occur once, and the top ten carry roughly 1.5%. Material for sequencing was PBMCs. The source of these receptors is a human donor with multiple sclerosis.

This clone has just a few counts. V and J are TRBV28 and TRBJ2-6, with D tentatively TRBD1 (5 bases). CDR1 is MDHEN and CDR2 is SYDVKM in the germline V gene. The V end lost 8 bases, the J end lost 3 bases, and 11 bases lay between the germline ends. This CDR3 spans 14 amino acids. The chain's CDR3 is CASGRGGGANVLTF. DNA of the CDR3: TGTGCCAGCGGTAGGGGCGGTGGGGCCAACGTCCTGACTTTC.

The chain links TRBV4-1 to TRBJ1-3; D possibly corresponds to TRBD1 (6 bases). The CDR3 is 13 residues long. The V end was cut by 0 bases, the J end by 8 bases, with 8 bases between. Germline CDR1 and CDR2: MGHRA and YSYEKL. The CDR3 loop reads CASSQDRGYTIYF. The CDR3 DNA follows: TGCGCCAGCAGCCAAGACAGGGGATACACCATATATTTT.

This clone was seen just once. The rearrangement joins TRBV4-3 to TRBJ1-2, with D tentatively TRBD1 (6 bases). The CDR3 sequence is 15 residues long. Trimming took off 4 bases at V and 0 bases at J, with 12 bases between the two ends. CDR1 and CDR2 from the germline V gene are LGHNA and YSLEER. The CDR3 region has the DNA TGCGCCAGCAGCCCTGGGACAACCGCTAACTATGGCTACACCTTC. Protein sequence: CASSPGTTANYGYTF.

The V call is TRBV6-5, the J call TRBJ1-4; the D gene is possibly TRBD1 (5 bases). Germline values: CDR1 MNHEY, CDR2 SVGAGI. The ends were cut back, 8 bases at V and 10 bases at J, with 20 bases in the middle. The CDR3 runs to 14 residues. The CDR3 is CASGVPGPTAKLFF. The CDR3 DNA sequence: TGTGCCAGCGGTGTGCCGGGACCCACGGCAAAACTGTTTTTT.

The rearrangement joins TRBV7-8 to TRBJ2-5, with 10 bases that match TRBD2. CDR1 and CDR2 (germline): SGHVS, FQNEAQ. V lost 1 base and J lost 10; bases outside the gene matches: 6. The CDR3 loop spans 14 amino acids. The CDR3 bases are TGTGCCAGCAGCTTAGAACTAGCGGGAATGGTCCAGTACTTC. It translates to CASSLELAGMVQYF.

The DNA for the CDR3 is TGTGCCAGCAGGACAGGGGGCAACCAGTTCTCGAGTAGTGGCTACACCTTC. Translating gives CASRTGGNQFSSSGYTF. The chain carries TRBV5-6 and TRBJ1-2; TRBD1 matches 10 bases. J was trimmed by 7 bases and V by 5 bases; bases with no gene match: 17. Per germline, CDR1 SGHDT and CDR2 YYEEEE. The CDR3 is 17 amino acids.

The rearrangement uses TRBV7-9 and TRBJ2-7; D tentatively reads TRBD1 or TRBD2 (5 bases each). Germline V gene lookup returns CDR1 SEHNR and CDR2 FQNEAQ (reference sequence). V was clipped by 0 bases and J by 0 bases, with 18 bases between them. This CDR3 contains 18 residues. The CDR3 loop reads CASSLARVEGRRSYEQYF. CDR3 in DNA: TGTGCCAGCAGCTTAGCACGGGTCGAGGGACGACGCTCCTACGAGCAGTACTTC.

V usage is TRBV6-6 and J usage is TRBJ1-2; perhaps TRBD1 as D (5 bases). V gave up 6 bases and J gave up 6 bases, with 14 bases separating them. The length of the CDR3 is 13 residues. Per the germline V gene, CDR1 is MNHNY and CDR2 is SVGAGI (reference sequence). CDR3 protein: CASSPGQGNGYTF. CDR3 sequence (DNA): TGTGCCAGCAGCCCCGGGCAGGGAAATGGCTACACCTTC.

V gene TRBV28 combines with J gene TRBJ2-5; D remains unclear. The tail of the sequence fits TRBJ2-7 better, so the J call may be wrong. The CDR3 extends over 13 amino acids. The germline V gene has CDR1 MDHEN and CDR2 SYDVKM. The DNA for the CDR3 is TGTGCCAGCAGTTTACACGTTACCTACGAGCAGTACTTC. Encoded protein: CASSLHVTYEQYF.

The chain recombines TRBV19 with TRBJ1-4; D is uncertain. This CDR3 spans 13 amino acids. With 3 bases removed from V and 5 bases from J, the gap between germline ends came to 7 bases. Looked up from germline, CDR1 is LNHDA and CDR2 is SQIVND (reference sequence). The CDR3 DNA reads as TGTGCCAGTAGTATCTCGGTGAATGAAAAACTGTTTTTT. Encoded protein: CASSISVNEKLFF.

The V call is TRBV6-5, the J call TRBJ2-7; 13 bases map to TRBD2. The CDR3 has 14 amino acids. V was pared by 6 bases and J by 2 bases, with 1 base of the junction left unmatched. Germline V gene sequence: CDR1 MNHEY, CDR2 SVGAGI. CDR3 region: CASSGTSGTYEQYF. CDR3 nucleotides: TGTGCCAGCAGCGGGACTAGCGGGACCTACGAGCAGTACTTC.